The T cell receptor (beta chain) described here comes from a study of blood T cell repertoires in COVID-19. Study in general: T cells, B-cell-depleted T cells, or PBMCs supplied cDNA or gDNA.

Trimming cost V 7 bases and J 1 base; bases outside gene matches: 3. Germline V CDR1 and CDR2: SNHLY, FYNNEI. This CDR3 comprises 14 residues. In the authors' workflow: Amplification with reference gene primers provided the estimates of nucleated cell counts. Repertoires were generated with immunoSEQ multiplex PCR, while TCRdb's copy carries only in-frame clones and drops some. V and J calls plus clone size are reproduced from that table; the DNA served to infer D and trimming. Of roughly 200,000 clones in the sample, just under 90% were seen once. Everyone who took part was about 18 to 89 years old, and they came from 24 US areas. Cohort 3 recovery required two negative PCRs, clearance, or symptom resolution.

Sample: PBMCs or T cells enriched from blood (not recorded which). The TCR was taken from a man in his thirties or forties who had recovered from COVID-19. This sequence joins TRBV2 and TRBJ2-2; TRBD2 aligns across 7 bases. CDR3 amino acids: CASIASGNTGELFF. In nucleotides, the CDR3 is TGTGCCAGCATAGCTAGCGGGAACACCGGGGAGCTGTTTTTT.